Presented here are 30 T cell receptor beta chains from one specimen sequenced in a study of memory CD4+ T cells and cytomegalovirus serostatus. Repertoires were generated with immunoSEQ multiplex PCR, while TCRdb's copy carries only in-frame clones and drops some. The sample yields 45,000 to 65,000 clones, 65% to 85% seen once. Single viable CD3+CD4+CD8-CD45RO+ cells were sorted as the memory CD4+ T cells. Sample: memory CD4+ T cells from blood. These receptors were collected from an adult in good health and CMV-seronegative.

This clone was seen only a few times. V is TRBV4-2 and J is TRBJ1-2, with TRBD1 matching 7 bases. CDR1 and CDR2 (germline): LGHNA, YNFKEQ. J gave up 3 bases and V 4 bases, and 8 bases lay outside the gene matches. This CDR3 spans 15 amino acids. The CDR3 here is CASSPTAGGDYGYTF. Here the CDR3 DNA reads TGTGCCAGCAGCCCCACGGCAGGGGGAGACTATGGCTACACCTTC.

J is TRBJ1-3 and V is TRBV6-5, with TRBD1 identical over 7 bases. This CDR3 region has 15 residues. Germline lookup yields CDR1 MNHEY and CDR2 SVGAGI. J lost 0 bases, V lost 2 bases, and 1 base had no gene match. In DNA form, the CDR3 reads TGTGCCAGCAGTTACACAGGGGACTCTGGAAACACCATATATTTT. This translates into CASSYTGDSGNTIYF.

The CDR3 here is CASSPRGTSYNSPLHF. CDR3 in DNA: TGTGCCAGCTCACCACGGGGGACCTCCTATAATTCACCCCTCCACTTT. The rearrangement links TRBV18 to TRBJ1-6; TRBD1 is a possible D gene (5 bases). V was pared by 1 base and J by 0 bases, with 7 bases between. This CDR3 comprises 16 residues. Germline assignment: CDR1 KGHSH and CDR2 LQKENI.

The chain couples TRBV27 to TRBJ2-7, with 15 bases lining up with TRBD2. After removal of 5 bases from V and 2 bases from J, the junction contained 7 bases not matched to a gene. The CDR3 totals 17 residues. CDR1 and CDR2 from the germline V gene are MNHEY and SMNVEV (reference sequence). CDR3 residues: CASSNYGLAGGTYEQYF. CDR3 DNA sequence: TGTGCCAGCAGTAATTACGGACTAGCGGGGGGGACCTACGAGCAGTACTTC.

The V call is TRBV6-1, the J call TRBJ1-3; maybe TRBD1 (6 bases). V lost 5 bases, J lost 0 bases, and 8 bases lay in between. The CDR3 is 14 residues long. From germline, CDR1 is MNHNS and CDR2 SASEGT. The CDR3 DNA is TGTGCCAGCAGTTCGGACAGCTCTGGAAACACCATATATTTT. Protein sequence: CASSSDSSGNTIYF.

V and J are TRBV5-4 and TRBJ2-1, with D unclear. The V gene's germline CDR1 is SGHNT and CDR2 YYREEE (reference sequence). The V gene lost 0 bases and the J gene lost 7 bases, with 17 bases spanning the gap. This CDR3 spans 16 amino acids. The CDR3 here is CASSLGGRPKVNEQFF. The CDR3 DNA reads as TGTGCCAGCAGCTTGGGAGGCAGGCCCAAGGTGAATGAGCAGTTCTTC.

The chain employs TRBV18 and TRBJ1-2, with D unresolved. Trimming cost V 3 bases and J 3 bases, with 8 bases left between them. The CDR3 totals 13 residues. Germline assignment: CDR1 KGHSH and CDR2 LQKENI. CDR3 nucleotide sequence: TGTGCCAGCTCACCGACTAGGGACTATGGCTACACCTTC. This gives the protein CASSPTRDYGYTF. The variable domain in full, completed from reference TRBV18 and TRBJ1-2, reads NAGVMQNPRHLVRRRGQEARLRCSPMKGHSHVYWYRQLPEEGLKFMVYLQKENIIDESGMPKERFSAEFPKEGPSILRIQQVVRGDSAAYFCASSPTRDYGYTFGSGTRLTVV.

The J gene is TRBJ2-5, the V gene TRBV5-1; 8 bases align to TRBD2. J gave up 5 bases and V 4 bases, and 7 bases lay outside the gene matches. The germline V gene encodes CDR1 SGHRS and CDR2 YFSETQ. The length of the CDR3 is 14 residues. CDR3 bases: TGCGCCAGCAGCCTCGCGGGGGGCGAGGAGACCCAGTACTTC. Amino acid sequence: CASSLAGGEETQYF.

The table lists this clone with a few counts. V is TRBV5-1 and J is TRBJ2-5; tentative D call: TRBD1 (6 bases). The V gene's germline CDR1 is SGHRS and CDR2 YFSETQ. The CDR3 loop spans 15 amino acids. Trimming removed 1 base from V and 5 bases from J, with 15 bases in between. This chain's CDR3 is CASSLTGRPPETQYF. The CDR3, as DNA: TGCGCCAGCAGCTTGACAGGGCGGCCCCCCGAGACCCAGTACTTC.

Here the CDR3 DNA reads TGTGCCAGCAGCCCGGGGCACTACGAGCAGTACTTC. Translation gives CASSPGHYEQYF. The chain carries TRBV7-2 and TRBJ2-7, with D tentatively TRBD1 or TRBD2 (5 bases each). This CDR3 has 12 residues. The V end was cut by 5 bases, the J end by 3 bases, with 8 bases between. Per the germline V gene, CDR1 is SGHTA and CDR2 is FQGNSA.

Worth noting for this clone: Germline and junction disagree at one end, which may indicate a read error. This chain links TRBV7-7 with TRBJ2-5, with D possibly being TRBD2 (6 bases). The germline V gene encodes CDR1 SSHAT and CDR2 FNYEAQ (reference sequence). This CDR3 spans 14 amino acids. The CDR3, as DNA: TGTGCTAGCAGCTTAGGTGACAGCGGGGAGACCCAGTACTTC. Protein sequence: CASSLGDSGETQYF.

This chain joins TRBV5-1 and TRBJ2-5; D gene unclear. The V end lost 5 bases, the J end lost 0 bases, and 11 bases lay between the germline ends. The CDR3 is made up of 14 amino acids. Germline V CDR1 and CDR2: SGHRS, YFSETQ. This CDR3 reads CASSSGPNQETQYF. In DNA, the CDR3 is TGCGCCAGCAGTTCCGGACCCAACCAAGAGACCCAGTACTTC.

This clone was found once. The CDR3: CASSLVDRGQFHF. In nucleotides, the CDR3 is TGTGCCAGCAGCTTAGTGGACAGGGGGCAATTCCACTTT. The chain has TRBV7-9 and TRBJ1-6, with 11 bases that match TRBD1. Germline CDR1 and CDR2: SEHNR and FQNEAQ (reference sequence). The CDR3 has 13 residues. V lost 1 base and J lost 17; bases outside the gene matches: 4.

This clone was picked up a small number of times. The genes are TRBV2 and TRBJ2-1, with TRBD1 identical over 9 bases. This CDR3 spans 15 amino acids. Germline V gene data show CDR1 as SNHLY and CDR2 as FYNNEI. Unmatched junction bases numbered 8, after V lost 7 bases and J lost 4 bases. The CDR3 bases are TGTGCCAGCATCTTCGGGACAGGGCCTTACAATGAGCAGTTCTTC. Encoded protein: CASIFGTGPYNEQFF.

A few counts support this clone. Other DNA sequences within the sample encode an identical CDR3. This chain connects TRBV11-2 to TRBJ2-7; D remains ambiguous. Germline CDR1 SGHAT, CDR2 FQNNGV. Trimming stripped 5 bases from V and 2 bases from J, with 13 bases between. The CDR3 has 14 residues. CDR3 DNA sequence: TGTGCCAGCAGCCCCCCGGGTGGAACCTACGAGCAGTACTTC. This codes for CASSPPGGTYEQYF. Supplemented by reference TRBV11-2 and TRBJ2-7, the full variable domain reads EAGVAQSPRYKIIEKRQSVAFWCNPISGHATLYWYQQILGQGPKLLIQFQNNGVVDDSQLPKDRFSAERLKGVDSTLKIQPAKLEDSAVYLCASSPPGGTYEQYFGPGTRLTVT.

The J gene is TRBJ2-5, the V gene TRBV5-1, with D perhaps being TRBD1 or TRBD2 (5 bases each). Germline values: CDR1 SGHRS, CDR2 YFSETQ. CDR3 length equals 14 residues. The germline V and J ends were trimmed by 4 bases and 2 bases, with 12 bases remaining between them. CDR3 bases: TGCGCCAGCAGCCAGGGACCCGTGCAAGAGACCCAGTACTTC. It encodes CASSQGPVQETQYF. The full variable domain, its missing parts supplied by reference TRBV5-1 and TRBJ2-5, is KAGVTQTPRYLIKTRGQQVTLSCSPISGHRSVSWYQQTPGQGLQFLFEYFSETQRNKGNFPGRFSGRQFSNSRSEMNVSTLELGDSALYLCASSQGPVQETQYFGPGTRLLVL.

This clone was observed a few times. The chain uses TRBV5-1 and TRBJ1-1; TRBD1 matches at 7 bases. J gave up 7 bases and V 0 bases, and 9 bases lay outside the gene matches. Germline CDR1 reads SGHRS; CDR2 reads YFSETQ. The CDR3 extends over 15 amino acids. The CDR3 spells CASSLGPGQKYEAFF. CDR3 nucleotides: TGCGCCAGCAGCTTGGGGCCGGGACAGAAATATGAAGCTTTCTTT.

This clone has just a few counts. CDR3 in amino acids: CASSDSGGAYNEQFF. Here the CDR3 DNA reads TGTGCCAGCAGTGACTCTGGGGGTGCCTACAATGAGCAGTTCTTC. This chain links TRBV6-4 with TRBJ2-1; either TRBD1 or TRBD2 may supply D (5 bases each). The CDR3 is made up of 15 amino acids. Per germline, CDR1 MRHNA and CDR2 SNTAGT. Trimming shortened V by 0 bases and J by 2 bases, and 8 bases separated the two germline ends.

The CDR3: CASTGTYAGYTF. CDR3 in DNA: TGTGCCAGCACAGGGACATATGCGGGCTACACCTTC. The chain combines TRBV6-1 with TRBJ1-2, with TRBD1 as a possible D gene (6 bases). The CDR3 spans 12 residues. Germline V gives CDR1 MNHNS, CDR2 SASEGT. Trimming left V 7 bases short and J 8 bases short, with 14 bases between.

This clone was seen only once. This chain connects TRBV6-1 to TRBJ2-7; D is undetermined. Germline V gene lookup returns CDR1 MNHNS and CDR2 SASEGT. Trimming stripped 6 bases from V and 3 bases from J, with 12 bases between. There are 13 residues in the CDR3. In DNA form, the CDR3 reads TGTGCCAGCAGCTCTACAAGGTACTACGAGCAGTACTTC. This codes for CASSSTRYYEQYF.

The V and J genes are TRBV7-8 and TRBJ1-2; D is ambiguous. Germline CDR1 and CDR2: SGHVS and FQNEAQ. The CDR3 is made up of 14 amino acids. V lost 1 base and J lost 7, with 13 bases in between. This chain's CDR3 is CASSLDPNSGGYTF. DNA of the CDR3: TGTGCCAGCAGCTTAGACCCTAACAGTGGTGGCTACACCTTC.

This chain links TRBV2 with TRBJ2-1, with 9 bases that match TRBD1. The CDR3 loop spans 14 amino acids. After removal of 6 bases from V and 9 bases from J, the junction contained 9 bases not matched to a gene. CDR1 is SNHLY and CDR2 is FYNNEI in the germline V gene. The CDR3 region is CASSSGQGNSEQFF. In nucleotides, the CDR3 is TGTGCCAGCAGCTCGGGACAGGGTAACAGTGAGCAGTTCTTC.

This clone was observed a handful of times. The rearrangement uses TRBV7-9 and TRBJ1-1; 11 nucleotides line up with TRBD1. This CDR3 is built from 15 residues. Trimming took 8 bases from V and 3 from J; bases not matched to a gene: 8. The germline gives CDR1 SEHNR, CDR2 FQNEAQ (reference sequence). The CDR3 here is CASGPGQGEDTEAFF. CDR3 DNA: TGTGCCAGCGGACCGGGACAGGGGGAGGACACTGAAGCTTTCTTT.

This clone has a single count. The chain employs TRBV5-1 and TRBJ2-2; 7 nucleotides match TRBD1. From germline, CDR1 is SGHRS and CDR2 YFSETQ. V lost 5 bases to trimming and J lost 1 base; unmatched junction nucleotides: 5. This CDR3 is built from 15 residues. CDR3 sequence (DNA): TGCGCCAGCAGTTCGGACAGGCTGAACACCGGGGAGCTGTTTTTT. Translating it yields CASSSDRLNTGELFF.

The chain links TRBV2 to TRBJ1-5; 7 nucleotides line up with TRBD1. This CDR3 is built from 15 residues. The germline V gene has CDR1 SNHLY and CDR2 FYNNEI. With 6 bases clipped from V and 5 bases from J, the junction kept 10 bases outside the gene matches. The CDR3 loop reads CASRETGSPYQPQHF. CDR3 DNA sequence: TGTGCCAGCAGGGAGACAGGGTCTCCTTATCAGCCCCAGCATTTT.

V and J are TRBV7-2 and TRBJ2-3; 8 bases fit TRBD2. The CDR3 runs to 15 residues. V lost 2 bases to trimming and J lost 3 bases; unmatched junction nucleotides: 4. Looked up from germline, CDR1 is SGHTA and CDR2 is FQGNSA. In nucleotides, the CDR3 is TGTGCCAGCAGCTTACTAGCGGGCCCAACAGATACGCAGTATTTT. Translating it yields CASSLLAGPTDTQYF.

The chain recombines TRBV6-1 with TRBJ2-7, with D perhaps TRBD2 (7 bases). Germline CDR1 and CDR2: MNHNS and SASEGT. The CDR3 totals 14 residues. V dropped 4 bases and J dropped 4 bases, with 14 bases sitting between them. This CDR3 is CASSVEGGPYEQYF. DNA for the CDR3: TGTGCCAGCAGTGTGGAGGGGGGGCCATACGAGCAGTACTTC.

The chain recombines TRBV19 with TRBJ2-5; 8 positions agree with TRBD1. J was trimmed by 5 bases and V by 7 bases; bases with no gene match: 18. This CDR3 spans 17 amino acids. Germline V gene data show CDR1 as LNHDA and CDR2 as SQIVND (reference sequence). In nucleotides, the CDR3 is TGTGCCAGTACCGGCAGGGGGCTAGAAGTGGGTAGGGAGACCCAGTACTTC. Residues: CASTGRGLEVGRETQYF.

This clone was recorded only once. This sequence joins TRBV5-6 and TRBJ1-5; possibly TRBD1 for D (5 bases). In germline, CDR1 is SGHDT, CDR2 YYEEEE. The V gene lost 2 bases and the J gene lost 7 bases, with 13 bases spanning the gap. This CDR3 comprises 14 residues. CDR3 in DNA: TGTGCCAGCAGCTTCTCTGGGGGAGGGCAGCCCCAGCATTTT. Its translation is CASSFSGGGQPQHF.

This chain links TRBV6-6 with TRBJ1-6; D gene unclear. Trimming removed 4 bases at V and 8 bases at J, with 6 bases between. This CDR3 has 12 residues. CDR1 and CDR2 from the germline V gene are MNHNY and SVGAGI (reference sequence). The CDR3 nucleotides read TGTGCCAGCAGTTCATGGGATTCACCCCTCCACTTT. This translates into CASSSWDSPLHF.